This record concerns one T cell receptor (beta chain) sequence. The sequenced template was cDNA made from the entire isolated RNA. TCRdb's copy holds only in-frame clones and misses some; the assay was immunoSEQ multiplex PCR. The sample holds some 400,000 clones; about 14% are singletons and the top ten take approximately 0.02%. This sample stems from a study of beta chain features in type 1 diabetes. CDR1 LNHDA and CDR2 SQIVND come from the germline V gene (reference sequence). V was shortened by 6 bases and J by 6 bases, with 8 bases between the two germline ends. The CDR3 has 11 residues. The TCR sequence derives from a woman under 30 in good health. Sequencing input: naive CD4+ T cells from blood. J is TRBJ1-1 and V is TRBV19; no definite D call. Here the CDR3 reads CASSRVAEAFF. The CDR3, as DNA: TGTGCCAGTAGCCGCGTCGCTGAAGCTTTCTTT.